The entry that follows covers one T cell receptor beta chain sequence. This clone is a singleton in its sample. Its specific antigen is unknown. No much larger clonotype is one base removed from it; base qualities were not supplied. The library was produced with the immunoSEQ multiplex PCR assay. What TCRdb holds here is the immuneACCESS table cut down to in-frame rearrangements. Part of the clones is not present; checked against another copy, under half of the missing clones reflect an unresolved V gene, and the others are unexplained. The sample table shows some 60,000 clones, and 90% are seen once. 2.2% of the sample is taken by the ten largest. The data originate from a study of T cell changes during pregnancy in multiple sclerosis (dated by TCRdb to the late 2010s). Concerning the study at large: The study looked at changes in the T cell repertoire across pregnancy in women with multiple sclerosis.

The junction carries 9 bases between V and J, which are trimmed by 5 bases and 4 bases respectively. The germline V gene supplies CDR1 SGHRS and CDR2 YFSETQ. The CDR3 has 12 amino acids, counting the end cysteine and phenylalanine. Kept here is only the CDR3 DNA, which spans 36 bases and is read in frame from base 1. The chain is assembled from TRBV5-1 and TRBJ1-2; no D gene call is confident. The sample was peripheral blood, taken in the first trimester of pregnancy. This clonotype originated in a female donor in good health, enrolled as a control in a pregnancy study. The DNA sequence is as follows: TGCGCCAGCAGAGAGGGAACCTATGGCTACACCTTC. Its translation is CASREGTYGYTF. With the rest looked up from the reference TRBV5-1 and TRBJ1-2 genes rather than sequenced, the full variable domain is KAGVTQTPRYLIKTRGQQVTLSCSPISGHRSVSWYQQTPGQGLQFLFEYFSETQRNKGNFPGRFSGRQFSNSRSEMNVSTLELGDSALYLCASREGTYGYTFGSGTRLTVV.